A single sample is the source of the 28 T cell receptor beta chains below, sequenced in a study of T cells after yellow fever vaccination. TCRdb re-derived calls from the 5' RACE reads in MiXCR, one entry per CDR3 protein. The sample consists of 200,000 to 250,000 distinct CDR3 sequences, less than 9% of them appearing once. Sequences were derived from CD4+ T cells sorted from PBMCs, sampled 15 days after the yellow fever booster vaccination. The receptors were gathered from a man aged 25-45 years who received the YFV17D yellow fever vaccine.

This clonotype was seen ten or more times. J is TRBJ2-2 and V is TRBV5-1; no clear D gene. The CDR3 has 13 amino acids. The V gene's germline CDR1 is SGHRS and CDR2 YFSETQ. V was cut by 3 bases and J by 7 bases, with 10 bases left in between. CDR3 region: CASSYSSIGELFF. The DNA for the CDR3 is TGCGCCAGCAGCTACTCAAGTATCGGGGAGCTGTTTTTT.

This clonotype was observed at least ten times. The J gene is TRBJ1-4, the V gene TRBV5-1; D not resolved. In germline, CDR1 is SGHRS, CDR2 YFSETQ. This CDR3 has 12 amino acids. The germline V and J ends were trimmed by 2 bases and 8 bases, with 7 bases remaining between them. CDR3 sequence reads: CASSFTGEKLFF. In DNA, the CDR3 is TGCGCCAGCAGCTTTACTGGGGAAAAACTGTTTTTT. Using reference TRBV5-1 and TRBJ1-4 for the parts outside the CDR3, the full variable domain is KAGVTQTPRYLIKTRGQQVTLSCSPISGHRSVSWYQQTPGQGLQFLFEYFSETQRNKGNFPGRFSGRQFSNSRSEMNVSTLELGDSALYLCASSFTGEKLFFGSGTQLSVL.

In its sample, this clonotype was seen a few times. The chain employs TRBV3-1 and TRBJ2-5, with 14 bases aligning to TRBD2. The CDR3 is 16 residues long. V lost 3 bases and J lost 3; bases outside the gene matches: 3. CDR1 is LGHDT, CDR2 YNNKEL, per germline (reference sequence). CDR3 amino acids: CASSQGLAGAEETQYF. The CDR3 DNA is TGTGCCAGCAGCCAGGGACTAGCGGGAGCTGAAGAGACCCAGTACTTC.

The rearrangement links TRBV18 to TRBJ1-1; no definite D call. This CDR3 is 15 amino acids long. Germline V gene data show CDR1 as KGHSH and CDR2 as LQKENI. Trimming removed 0 bases at V and 4 bases at J, with 12 bases between. The CDR3, as DNA: TGTGCCAGCTCACCACCATTAACCGTATCCACTGAAGCTTTCTTT. Its protein product is CASSPPLTVSTEAFF.

Written as DNA, the CDR3 is TGTGCCAGCAGCCCACCGGGACCAACAAACAATGAGCAGTTCTTC. Translation gives CASSPPGPTNNEQFF. The chain employs TRBV7-2 and TRBJ2-1; D is perhaps TRBD1 or TRBD2 (5 bases each). Trimming took off 5 bases at V and 5 bases at J, with 16 bases between the two ends. The CDR3 has 15 amino acids. The V gene's germline CDR1 is SGHTA and CDR2 FQGNSA.

This clonotype was counted a few times. The DNA of the CDR3 is TGTGCCAGCAGTAGGACAACTAACACCGGGGAGCTGTTTTTT. It specifies CASSRTTNTGELFF. This chain joins TRBV2 and TRBJ2-2; D is perhaps TRBD1 (5 bases). CDR3 length: 14 residues. Germline V lookup: CDR1 SNHLY, CDR2 FYNNEI. V lost 5 bases to trimming and J lost 2 bases, with 9 bases between them. Using reference TRBV2 and TRBJ2-2 for the parts outside the CDR3, the full variable domain is EPEVTQTPSHQVTQMGQEVILRCVPISNHLYFYWYRQILGQKVEFLVSFYNNEISEKSEIFDDQFSVERPDGSNFTLKIRSTKLEDSAMYFCASSRTTNTGELFFGEGSRLTVL.

This clonotype showed up many times. The CDR3 here is CASSQSLGQSGTQYF. As DNA, the CDR3 is TGTGCCAGCAGTCAAAGCCTGGGACAGTCAGGGACCCAGTACTTC. This sequence joins TRBV12-3 or TRBV12-4 and TRBJ2-5; 7 bases are shared with TRBD1. The CDR3 contains 15 residues. Unmatched junction bases numbered 13, after V lost 5 bases and J lost 7 bases.

This clonotype has at least ten counts. The gene calls are TRBV20-1 and TRBJ2-4; D is unresolved. CDR3 length equals 13 residues. Germline V gives CDR1 DFQATT, CDR2 SNEGSKA (reference sequence). The V end lost 5 bases, the J end lost 4 bases, and 12 bases lay between the germline ends. The CDR3 DNA reads TGCAGTGCTGTGGCCCTGGAGAAAAACATTCAGTACTTC. Its translation: CSAVALEKNIQYF.

CDR3 loop: CASSLIRYEQYF. CDR3 coding DNA: TGTGCCAGCAGCCTAATAAGGTACGAGCAGTACTTC. The chain has TRBV7-2 and TRBJ2-7; D is unresolved. CDR1 is SGHTA and CDR2 is FQGNSA in the germline V gene. V lost 5 bases, J lost 4 bases, and 9 bases lay in between. The CDR3 has 12 residues.

This clonotype was counted a few times. The chain carries TRBV7-8 and TRBJ2-4; D unclear. The CDR3 is 13 residues long. Germline assignment: CDR1 SGHVS and CDR2 FQNEAQ. V lost 5 bases and J lost 1, with 6 bases in between. The CDR3 bases are TGTGCCAGCAGCCCCACGGCCAAAAACATTCAGTACTTC. It codes for CASSPTAKNIQYF.

This clonotype was seen a few times. The missing conserved phenylalanine or tryptophan at the end of this CDR3 makes a read error likely. The limits of the CDR3 on the DNA are not certain, so only TCRdb's listed CDR3 is given. The chain has TRBV6-2 or TRBV6-3 and TRBJ2-2. The CDR3 extends over 10 residues, inclusive of both ends. The V gene's germline CDR1 is MNHEY and CDR2 SVGEGT. The CDR3: CASSPRGAGV.

The chain links TRBV5-1 to TRBJ2-7; D possibly matches TRBD1 or TRBD2 (6 bases each). Germline values: CDR1 SGHRS, CDR2 YFSETQ. V was trimmed by 0 bases and J by 6 bases, leaving 13 bases between them. The CDR3 covers 14 residues. The DNA of the CDR3 is TGCGCCAGCAGCTTGGGGGGGGCCGAGGGCGAGCAGTACTTC. It encodes CASSLGGAEGEQYF.

In its sample, this clonotype was seen many times. This chain connects TRBV27 to TRBJ1-3; D perhaps matches TRBD1 (5 bases). This CDR3 has 13 residues. The ends were cut back, 8 bases at V and 7 bases at J, with 15 bases in the middle. Germline V lookup: CDR1 MNHEY, CDR2 SMNVEV (reference sequence). The CDR3 coding sequence is TGTGCCAGCGGGTCCCAGGGCGCGAACACCATATATTTT. It is translated as CASGSQGANTIYF.

This clonotype has only a few counts. The V and J genes are TRBV12-3 or TRBV12-4 and TRBJ2-5; 7 bases match TRBD2. V shed 6 bases, J shed 2 bases, and the junction held 12 bases outside the gene matches. The CDR3 has 16 amino acids. In nucleotides, the CDR3 is TGTGCCAGCAGCCCTAGGCTAGCGGACGGGCAAGAGACCCAGTACTTC. The encoded protein is CASSPRLADGQETQYF.

The chain joins TRBV7-2 to TRBJ2-7; D call uncertain. This CDR3 has 14 residues. V was cut by 1 base and J by 1 base, with 8 bases left in between. The germline V gene encodes CDR1 SGHTA and CDR2 FQGNSA. CDR3 residues: CASSLGGRSYEQYF. Here the CDR3 DNA reads TGTGCCAGCAGCTTAGGTGGCAGATCCTACGAGCAGTACTTC. The variable domain in full, with the rest retrieved from reference TRBV7-2 and TRBJ2-7, is GAGVSQSPSNKVTEKGKDVELRCDPISGHTALYWYRQSLGQGLEFLIYFQGNSAPDKSGLPSDRFSAERTGGSVSTLTIQRTQQEDSAVYLCASSLGGRSYEQYFGPGTRLTVT.

The J gene is TRBJ2-1, the V gene TRBV3-1, with D possibly TRBD2 on 6 matching bases. The V gene lost 1 base and the J gene lost 2 bases, with 9 bases spanning the gap. The CDR3 covers 15 residues. The germline CDR1 and CDR2 sequences are LGHDT and YNNKEL (reference sequence). The DNA for the CDR3 is TGTGCCAGCAGCCAAGGTCCGGGGGCCTACAATGAGCAGTTCTTC. Protein: CASSQGPGAYNEQFF.

This clonotype was counted at least ten times. This chain uses TRBV10-3 with TRBJ2-5, with D possibly called TRBD1 or TRBD2 (6 bases each). This CDR3 comprises 15 residues. Germline loops: CDR1 ENHRY, CDR2 SYGVKD. Trimming cost V 4 bases and J 1 base, with 13 bases left between them. CDR3 loop: CAISGGAGGQETQYF. The CDR3 coding sequence is TGTGCCATCAGTGGGGGGGCCGGGGGCCAAGAGACCCAGTACTTC.

The rearrangement joins TRBV20-1 to TRBJ1-1; D may be TRBD1 (5 bases). Germline V gene lookup returns CDR1 DFQATT and CDR2 SNEGSKA (reference sequence). CDR3 length: 16 residues. Trimming shortened V by 3 bases and J by 3 bases, and 20 bases separated the two germline ends. CDR3 coding DNA: TGCAGTGCTAGCCGTCCCCAGGGAAGGGCGCACACTGAAGCTTTCTTT. Translating it yields CSASRPQGRAHTEAFF.

The chain joins TRBV20-1 to TRBJ2-1, with D perhaps given as TRBD1 or TRBD2 (5 bases each). The CDR3 loop spans 16 amino acids. The germline V and J ends were trimmed by 3 bases and 0 bases, with 15 bases remaining between them. Germline V lookup: CDR1 DFQATT, CDR2 SNEGSKA (reference sequence). The CDR3 DNA reads as TGCAGTGCTAGTGACGTACGGGGCGGCTCCTACAATGAGCAGTTCTTC. It yields the protein CSASDVRGGSYNEQFF.

This clonotype has ten or more counts. The CDR3 DNA sequence: TGTGCCATCAGTGAGGGCGGAGCCGGGAGCCAGTACTTC. Translation: CAISEGGAGSQYF. The rearrangement uses TRBV10-3 and TRBJ2-5, with D tentatively TRBD2 (6 bases). The V gene's germline CDR1 is ENHRY and CDR2 SYGVKD. Trimming took 2 bases from V and 10 from J, leaving 14 bases between them. There are 13 residues in the CDR3.

V is TRBV20-1 and J is TRBJ2-5, with D hard to call. The length of the CDR3 is 11 residues. CDR1 is DFQATT, CDR2 SNEGSKA, per germline (reference sequence). CDR3: CIWADQETQYF. Written as DNA, the CDR3 is TGCATTTGGGCTGACCAAGAGACCCAGTACTTC.

This clonotype was detected many times. J is TRBJ1-3 and V is TRBV6-5, with D unclear. Trimming took 7 bases from V and 1 from J, leaving 14 bases between them. The germline V gene has CDR1 MNHEY and CDR2 SVGAGI. The CDR3 totals 15 residues. The CDR3 sequence is CASTLDTPSGNTIYF. The CDR3 DNA reads as TGTGCCAGCACTCTCGATACACCGTCTGGAAACACCATATATTTT.

This clonotype was found many times. CDR3 in amino acids: CASATGNVAYNEQFF. The CDR3 DNA reads as TGTGCCAGCGCAACAGGGAACGTCGCCTACAATGAGCAGTTCTTC. The chain couples TRBV7-3 to TRBJ2-1; TRBD1 is a possible D gene (6 bases). Trimming removed 8 bases from V and 2 bases from J, with 16 bases in between. The CDR3 is made up of 15 amino acids. Germline V gene lookup returns CDR1 SGHTA and CDR2 FQGTGA. Combining the CDR3 with reference TRBV7-3 and TRBJ2-1 gives the whole variable domain GAGVSQTPSNKVTEKGKYVELRCDPISGHTALYWYRQSLGQGPEFLIYFQGTGAADDSGLPNDRFFAVRPEGSVSTLKIQRTERGDSAVYLCASATGNVAYNEQFFGPGTRLTVL.

There are many counts of this clonotype. The rearrangement links TRBV5-1 to TRBJ2-1; D is unresolved. V was shortened by 4 bases and J by 1 base, with 9 bases between the two germline ends. There are 14 residues in the CDR3. The germline V gene has CDR1 SGHRS and CDR2 YFSETQ. The CDR3 region has the DNA TGCGCCAGCAGCACCGCCTGGTCCTACAATGAGCAGTTCTTC. It translates to CASSTAWSYNEQFF.

The sample holds a few counts of this clonotype. The chain uses TRBV20-1 and TRBJ2-7, with D possibly being TRBD2 (6 bases). Trimming shortened V by 3 bases and J by 4 bases, and 10 bases separated the two germline ends. This CDR3 has 12 residues. The germline gives CDR1 DFQATT, CDR2 SNEGSKA (reference sequence). CDR3 in amino acids: CSARGGEYEQYF. CDR3 DNA: TGCAGTGCTAGGGGGGGTGAATACGAGCAGTACTTC.

This clonotype appeared a few times. An end of the junction differs from the germline gene, which may be a read error. The V and J genes are TRBV12-3 or TRBV12-4 and TRBJ2-3; D is unresolved. CDR3 length: 11 residues. The CDR3 sequence is CASTLADTQYF. CDR3 nucleotides: TGTGCCAGCACTTTAGCAGATACGCAGTATTTT.

This clonotype came up a few times. The CDR3 bases are TGTGCCAGCTCACCAAGGCAGGTGGAGACCCAGTACTTC. It yields the protein CASSPRQVETQYF. V is TRBV18 and J is TRBJ2-5; D is uncertain. Trimming took 2 bases from V and 5 from J, leaving 9 bases between them. CDR1 and CDR2 from the germline V gene are KGHSH and LQKENI. The CDR3 has 13 amino acids.

This clonotype was seen many times. This chain uses TRBV5-1 with TRBJ2-1, with 11 nucleotides matching TRBD2. CDR1 and CDR2 from the germline V gene are SGHRS and YFSETQ. V was pared by 4 bases and J by 5 bases, with 5 bases of the junction left unmatched. CDR3 length: 15 residues. The CDR3 nucleotides are TGCGCCAGCAGCACGGGACTAGCGGTCAACAATGAGCAGTTCTTC. Its protein product is CASSTGLAVNNEQFF.